Presented here are 27 T cell receptor beta chains from one specimen sequenced in a study of beta chain features in type 1 diabetes (dated by TCRdb to 2016 to 2018). No antigens are known for them. The library was generated by the immunoSEQ multiplex PCR assay. The High Capacity cDNA Reverse Transcription Kit was used to reverse transcribe all of the isolated RNA, meaning that expressed TCRB transcripts were what got sequenced. TCRdb mirrors the immuneACCESS table, restricted to in-frame sequences. Some clones are absent from its copies; in checked studies, under half trace to an unresolved V gene, and the reason for the others is unknown. The sample yields over 650,000 clones; more than 12% were counted once. The top ten clones comprise 0.035% to 0.045% of the sample. The paper's findings and limits, for the study overall: In all four CD4+ subsets, TCRB CDR3 length was moderately but significantly shorter in type 1 diabetes patients.

Sequences were obtained from naive CD4+ T cells from blood. This specimen's cell subset or site label, per the study, means: true naive CD4+ T cells. These receptors were obtained from a young man with type 1 diabetes.

The chain couples TRBV15 to TRBJ2-1; 15 bases are shared with TRBD2. V shed 5 bases, J shed 12 bases, and the junction held 5 bases outside the gene matches. The CDR3 has 14 amino acids. CDR1 and CDR2 (germline): LNHNV, YYDKDF (reference sequence). CDR3 bases: TGTGCCACCAGCGAGGGACTAGCGGGAGGAGGGCAGTTCTTC. It translates to CATSEGLAGGGQFF.

This clone was detected only a few times. This chain joins TRBV9 and TRBJ2-1; D ambiguous. This CDR3 is 16 amino acids long. V gave up 0 bases and J gave up 0 bases, with 10 bases separating them. Germline V gene data show CDR1 as SGDLS and CDR2 as YYNGEE. This CDR3 is CASSVAPGLSYNEQFF. CDR3 bases: TGTGCCAGCAGCGTAGCTCCAGGTCTCTCCTACAATGAGCAGTTCTTC.

The chain is built from TRBV7-2 and TRBJ2-1, with TRBD2 matching 10 bases. Germline V gives CDR1 SGHTA, CDR2 FQGNSA. CDR3 length: 15 residues. J was trimmed by 9 bases and V by 5 bases; bases with no gene match: 10. CDR3 sequence reads: CASSPSGSNLGEQFF. CDR3 DNA: TGTGCCAGCAGCCCTAGCGGGAGTAACCTCGGTGAGCAGTTCTTC.

This clone was detected a few times. The gene calls are TRBV10-3 and TRBJ2-5; 7 bases line up with TRBD1. Losses at the gene ends were 10 bases for V and 1 base for J; bases not matched to a gene: 3. The CDR3 loop spans 12 amino acids. Germline V gene data show CDR1 as ENHRY and CDR2 as SYGVKD. This chain's CDR3 is CATWTGQETQYF. CDR3 in DNA: TGTGCCACCTGGACAGGCCAAGAGACCCAGTACTTC.

This clone was counted only a few times. The V and J genes are TRBV5-1 and TRBJ2-1, with 7 bases fitting TRBD1. Looked up from germline, CDR1 is SGHRS and CDR2 is YFSETQ. The V gene end was trimmed by 4 bases and the J gene end by 7 bases; junction bases not matched to a gene: 8. The CDR3 spans 14 residues. The CDR3: CASSEQTGMNEQFF. The DNA of the CDR3 is TGCGCCAGCAGCGAGCAGACAGGGATGAATGAGCAGTTCTTC.

This clone was found once. V usage is TRBV5-4 and J usage is TRBJ1-6; D is undetermined. Per the germline V gene, CDR1 is SGHNT and CDR2 is YYREEE (reference sequence). V was trimmed by 5 bases and J by 0 bases, leaving 6 bases between them. This CDR3 has 14 amino acids. The CDR3 is CASRGYSYNSPLHF. The CDR3 bases are TGTGCCAGCAGGGGCTACTCCTATAATTCACCCCTCCACTTT. The whole variable domain, remainder taken from reference TRBV5-4 and TRBJ1-6, is ETGVTQSPTHLIKTRGQQVTLRCSSQSGHNTVSWYQQALGQGPQFIFQYYREEENGRGNFPPRFSGLQFPNYSSELNVNALELDDSALYLCASRGYSYNSPLHFGNGTRLTVT.

This clone has only a few counts. This chain links TRBV13 with TRBJ1-5; D gene ambiguous. V lost 5 bases and J 1 base, leaving 6 bases between the germline ends. The CDR3 extends over 13 amino acids. Germline V gene sequence: CDR1 PRHDT, CDR2 FYEKMQ (reference sequence). CDR3 residues: CASSLRSNQPQHF. CDR3 nucleotides: TGTGCCAGCAGCCTCAGGAGCAATCAGCCCCAGCATTTT.

This clone was counted only a few times. The chain couples TRBV7-6 to TRBJ1-4, with TRBD1 identical over 8 bases. The V gene end was trimmed by 1 base and the J gene end by 7 bases; junction bases not matched to a gene: 11. The CDR3 runs to 17 residues. Per the germline V gene, CDR1 is SGHVS and CDR2 is FNYEAQ. DNA for the CDR3: TGTGCCAGCAGCTTAGGGACAGGGACACCGAGCCTTGAAAAACTGTTTTTT. Residues: CASSLGTGTPSLEKLFF.

This clone was counted only a few times. V usage is TRBV30 and J usage is TRBJ1-5; the match to TRBD1 covers 7 bases. This CDR3 spans 16 amino acids. Per the germline V gene, CDR1 is GTSNPN and CDR2 is SVGIG (reference sequence). V lost 0 bases and J lost 4; bases outside the gene matches: 9. The CDR3 sequence is CAWSVRRGRGNQPQHF. The CDR3 DNA follows: TGTGCCTGGAGTGTACGACGAGGCAGGGGGAATCAGCCCCAGCATTTT.

For the CDR3, the DNA is TGTGCCTGGGAACGGACAGCTATGAACACTGAAGCTTTCTTT. This sequence encodes CAWERTAMNTEAFF. The chain links TRBV30 to TRBJ1-1; TRBD1 is a possible D gene (6 bases). Germline V lookup: CDR1 GTSNPN, CDR2 SVGIG (reference sequence). This CDR3 contains 14 residues. Trimming left V 5 bases short and J 0 bases short, with 13 bases between.

There are a few counts of this clone. V gene TRBV5-1 combines with J gene TRBJ1-4; D unresolved. V dropped 2 bases and J dropped 7 bases, with 12 bases sitting between them. CDR3 size: 14 residues. Germline lookup yields CDR1 SGHRS and CDR2 YFSETQ. CDR3 residues: CASSFFGVREKLFF. CDR3 nucleotides: TGCGCCAGCAGCTTCTTCGGGGTCCGTGAAAAACTGTTTTTT.

This chain joins TRBV6-1 and TRBJ2-7; D might be TRBD2 (6 bases). Trimming shortened V by 0 bases and J by 5 bases, and 26 bases separated the two germline ends. Germline CDR1 reads MNHNS; CDR2 reads SASEGT. CDR3 length: 19 residues. The CDR3 here is CASSEAGGWRSSRRNEQYF. The CDR3 region has the DNA TGTGCCAGCAGTGAAGCTGGAGGGTGGCGGTCCTCCCGTCGGAACGAGCAGTACTTC.

This clone has a handful of counts. This chain uses TRBV7-9 with TRBJ2-5; D ambiguous. This CDR3 spans 13 amino acids. Germline CDR1 SEHNR, CDR2 FQNEAQ (reference sequence). Trimming took off 1 base at V and 9 bases at J, with 12 bases between the two ends. CDR3 sequence reads: CASSLDESLPQYF. The CDR3 DNA follows: TGTGCCAGCAGCTTAGACGAGAGTCTGCCCCAGTACTTC.

This clone has a handful of counts. The chain carries TRBV30 and TRBJ2-3; no definite D call. The V end was cut by 0 bases, the J end by 1 base, with 8 bases between. Germline V gene lookup returns CDR1 GTSNPN and CDR2 SVGIG (reference sequence). The CDR3 loop spans 14 amino acids. The CDR3 DNA reads as TGTGCCTGGAGTGTACTTCCCGGCACAGATACGCAGTATTTT. Translating gives CAWSVLPGTDTQYF. The whole variable domain, filled in from reference TRBV30 and TRBJ2-3, reads SQTIHQWPATLVQPVGSPLSLECTVEGTSNPNLYWYRQAAGRGLQLLFYSVGIGQISSEVPQNLSASRPQDRQFILSSKKLLLSDSGFYLCAWSVLPGTDTQYFGPGTRLTVL.

CDR3 sequence reads: CASSHSYEQYF. CDR3 coding DNA: TGTGCCAGCAGTCACTCCTACGAGCAGTACTTC. V and J are TRBV28 and TRBJ2-7; no firm D call. The V end lost 5 bases, the J end lost 0 bases, and 2 bases lay between the germline ends. The CDR3 consists of 11 residues. Germline loops: CDR1 MDHEN, CDR2 SYDVKM.

This clone showed up just a few times. The rearrangement links TRBV11-2 to TRBJ2-5; maybe TRBD2 (5 bases). The ends were cut back, 0 bases at V and 5 bases at J, with 16 bases in the middle. The CDR3 contains 16 residues. Germline CDR1 reads SGHAT; CDR2 reads FQNNGV. The CDR3 nucleotides read TGTGCCAGCAGCTTAGATCGAGACCCGGCGGGCGAGACCCAGTACTTC. Protein: CASSLDRDPAGETQYF.

The rearrangement links TRBV4-2 to TRBJ2-7; D is unclear. Germline V gene sequence: CDR1 LGHNA, CDR2 YNFKEQ. There are 14 residues in the CDR3. V lost 0 bases to trimming and J lost 3 bases, with 9 bases between them. The CDR3 region has the DNA TGTGCCAGCAGCCAAGAGGGCAGCCTCTACGAGCAGTACTTC. It encodes CASSQEGSLYEQYF.

This clone has more than one count but fewer than ten. The chain has TRBV7-2 and TRBJ1-1, with 8 bases identical to TRBD1. Losses at the gene ends were 5 bases for V and 0 bases for J; bases not matched to a gene: 5. Germline CDR1 is SGHTA and CDR2 is FQGNSA. The length of the CDR3 is 15 residues. CDR3 nucleotide sequence: TGTGCCAGCAGCACACAGGGGGTCATGAACACTGAAGCTTTCTTT. This sequence encodes CASSTQGVMNTEAFF.

J is TRBJ2-7 and V is TRBV19; 7 nucleotides match TRBD1. Per the germline V gene, CDR1 is LNHDA and CDR2 is SQIVND (reference sequence). The CDR3 covers 15 residues. V lost 5 bases, J lost 3 bases, and 10 bases stayed unmatched. The CDR3, as DNA: TGTGCCAGTAGTCCTGGGACAGCTTTATACTACGAGCAGTACTTC. This codes for CASSPGTALYYEQYF.

With regard to this clone: No DNA is shown, since the ends of the CDR3 on it are uncertain; the CDR3 is the one TCRdb lists. The chain recombines TRBV18 with TRBJ2-3; the table names TRBD2, a call not compared with the DNA. The CDR3 has 18 amino acids, counting both end residues. Germline assignment: CDR1 KGHSH and CDR2 LQKENI. This CDR3 reads CASSPRSSFGAGGDTQYF.

The rearrangement joins TRBV20-1 to TRBJ2-1; a weak D match, TRBD1 (6 bases). V was pared by 5 bases and J by 7 bases, with 6 bases between. The CDR3 extends over 10 amino acids. Germline lookup yields CDR1 DFQATT and CDR2 SNEGSKA (reference sequence). The CDR3 nucleotides read TGCAGTGCTCAGGGGAATGAGCAGTTCTTC. It yields the protein CSAQGNEQFF.

The CDR3 loop reads CASSSFNSGNTIYF. The DNA of the CDR3 is TGTGCCAGCAGCTCCTTTAACTCTGGAAACACCATATATTTT. This chain uses TRBV7-2 with TRBJ1-3, with unresolved D. V dropped 4 bases and J dropped 0 bases, with 7 bases sitting between them. In germline, CDR1 is SGHTA, CDR2 FQGNSA. The length of the CDR3 is 14 residues.

This clone was recorded a few times. The chain is built from TRBV18 and TRBJ2-7; 8 bases map to TRBD2. With 6 bases clipped from V and 3 bases from J, the junction kept 10 bases outside the gene matches. Germline V gives CDR1 KGHSH, CDR2 LQKENI. The length of the CDR3 is 15 residues. In DNA form, the CDR3 reads TGTGCCAGCTCCCCCGGAGTAGCGGGAAACTACGAGCAGTACTTC. This codes for CASSPGVAGNYEQYF.

This clone was detected only a few times. The chain carries TRBV10-3 and TRBJ2-3; TRBD1 agrees at 7 bases. Germline values: CDR1 ENHRY, CDR2 SYGVKD. The ends lost 2 bases at V and 3 bases at J; junction bases unmatched: 5. The CDR3 spans 15 residues. The CDR3 region is CAISERGLSTDTQYF. CDR3 nucleotides: TGTGCCATCAGTGAGAGGGGGCTGAGTACAGATACGCAGTATTTT.

This clone appeared a few times. This sequence joins TRBV5-1 and TRBJ2-2, with TRBD1 matching over 7 bases. V lost 4 bases to trimming and J lost 5 bases; unmatched junction nucleotides: 11. Germline V lookup: CDR1 SGHRS, CDR2 YFSETQ. The CDR3 loop spans 16 amino acids. The DNA for the CDR3 is TGCGCCAGCAGCCCGGTGACAGGGAAGGGGACCGGGGAGCTGTTTTTT. This codes for CASSPVTGKGTGELFF.

This clone was picked up a small number of times. The CDR3 sequence is CSVSAGRGDAEAFF. The CDR3 DNA sequence: TGCAGCGTTAGTGCGGGCCGGGGAGACGCTGAAGCTTTCTTT. The chain recombines TRBV29-1 with TRBJ1-1; no firm D call. Trimming removed 5 bases from V and 6 bases from J, with 19 bases in between. This CDR3 is built from 14 residues. CDR1 and CDR2 (germline): SQVTM, ANQGSEA.

This chain links TRBV7-3 with TRBJ2-2; possible D gene TRBD1, 6 bases. With 5 bases removed from V and 5 bases from J, the gap between germline ends came to 15 bases. In germline, CDR1 is SGHTA, CDR2 FQGTGA. This CDR3 contains 15 residues. The CDR3: CASSHSSGVTGELFF. The CDR3 nucleotides are TGTGCCAGCAGCCATTCCTCAGGGGTAACCGGGGAGCTGTTTTTT.